This entry lists 21 T cell receptor beta chains sequenced from one sample in a study of blood T cell repertoires in COVID-19. TCRdb keeps only in-frame clones here, not all; method: immunoSEQ multiplex PCR. The sample holds 150,000 to 200,000 clones, around 80% seen once. Sequencing used peripheral blood. The source is a woman in her 70s with COVID-19, enrolled during active disease.

The V call is TRBV3-1 (or the pseudogene TRBV3-2), the J call TRBJ1-2; the D gene is possibly TRBD1 (5 bases). CDR3 length: 16 residues. Germline V gives CDR1 LGHDT, CDR2 YNNKEL (reference sequence). Trimming took 3 bases from V and 0 from J, leaving 14 bases between them. The CDR3 loop is CASSHGPQGSNYGYTF. For the CDR3, the DNA is TGTGCCAGCAGCCACGGCCCTCAGGGATCTAACTATGGCTACACCTTC.

The gene calls are TRBV2 and TRBJ2-7; TRBD1 might be the D (5 bases). The V end was cut by 8 bases, the J end by 0 bases, with 8 bases between. This CDR3 has 12 residues. CDR1 SNHLY and CDR2 FYNNEI come from the germline V gene. Here the CDR3 reads CASHRSSYEQYF. The CDR3, as DNA: TGTGCCAGCCACAGGAGCTCCTACGAGCAGTACTTC. Looking up the rest from reference TRBV2 and TRBJ2-7 gives the full variable domain: EPEVTQTPSHQVTQMGQEVILRCVPISNHLYFYWYRQILGQKVEFLVSFYNNEISEKSEIFDDQFSVERPDGSNFTLKIRSTKLEDSAMYFCASHRSSYEQYFGPGTRLTVT.

This clone came up a few times. The rearrangement joins TRBV30 to TRBJ1-1; unclear D gene. The germline V and J ends were trimmed by 3 bases and 5 bases, with 19 bases remaining between them. CDR3 size: 15 residues. From germline, CDR1 is GTSNPN and CDR2 SVGIG (reference sequence). This chain's CDR3 is CAWSLGNGVGTEAFF. Written as DNA, the CDR3 is TGTGCCTGGAGCCTTGGAAACGGGGTAGGGACTGAAGCTTTCTTT.

This chain links TRBV30 with TRBJ1-2, with 9 bases aligning to TRBD1. CDR1 GTSNPN and CDR2 SVGIG come from the germline V gene (reference sequence). Unmatched junction bases numbered 6, after V lost 3 bases and J lost 4 bases. The CDR3 length is 14 residues. CDR3 DNA sequence: TGTGCCTGGAGCGGACAGGGGCTCCGCTATGGCTACACCTTC. It encodes CAWSGQGLRYGYTF.

This chain uses TRBV6-5 with TRBJ1-2; D is ambiguous. The CDR3 spans 13 residues. Germline loops: CDR1 MNHEY, CDR2 SVGAGI. Trimming stripped 6 bases from V and 4 bases from J, with 12 bases between. CDR3 nucleotides: TGTGCCAGCAGCCCCGCCCAGATCTATGGCTACACCTTC. As protein: CASSPAQIYGYTF.

This rearrangement joins TRBV19 to TRBJ1-5; 9 nucleotides match TRBD1. There are 15 residues in the CDR3. Trimming removed 5 bases from V and 7 bases from J; junction bases left unmatched: 9. Germline CDR1 reads LNHDA; CDR2 reads SQIVND (reference sequence). CDR3 in DNA: TGTGCCAGTAGTTACGCCCGGACAGGGGCCCAGCCCCAGCATTTT. This translates into CASSYARTGAQPQHF.

This clone was counted between two and nine times. The chain has TRBV30 and TRBJ1-3; tentative D call: TRBD1 (5 bases). The germline CDR1 and CDR2 sequences are GTSNPN and SVGIG (reference sequence). Trimming removed 3 bases from V and 0 bases from J, with 15 bases in between. The length of the CDR3 is 16 residues. CDR3 sequence: CAWRIWGVGSGNTIYF. The CDR3 DNA reads TGTGCCTGGAGGATTTGGGGCGTTGGCTCTGGAAACACCATATATTTT.

This clone was seen a single time. V usage is TRBV11-2 and J usage is TRBJ2-2, with D perhaps matching TRBD1 (5 bases). Trimming cost V 5 bases and J 6 bases, with 13 bases left between them. Germline V gene lookup returns CDR1 SGHAT and CDR2 FQNNGV. The CDR3 runs 14 residues. The DNA for the CDR3 is TGTGCCAGCAGCGTGGAGTTAGGGGCCGGGGAGCTGTTTTTT. Translating gives CASSVELGAGELFF. The whole variable domain, filled in from reference TRBV11-2 and TRBJ2-2, reads EAGVAQSPRYKIIEKRQSVAFWCNPISGHATLYWYQQILGQGPKLLIQFQNNGVVDDSQLPKDRFSAERLKGVDSTLKIQPAKLEDSAVYLCASSVELGAGELFFGEGSRLTVL.

The chain combines TRBV5-1 with TRBJ2-2; 7 positions agree with TRBD1. V shed 5 bases and J 1 base; nucleotides not matched to a gene: 5. Germline CDR1 SGHRS, CDR2 YFSETQ. The CDR3 is made up of 15 amino acids. The CDR3 sequence is CASSAGTENTGELFF. CDR3 in DNA: TGCGCCAGCAGTGCCGGGACAGAGAACACCGGGGAGCTGTTTTTT.

This clone came up once. The CDR3 spells CASSLQGGNQPQHF. The DNA for the CDR3 is TGTGCCAGCAGCTTGCAAGGGGGCAATCAGCCCCAGCATTTT. V usage is TRBV11-2 and J usage is TRBJ1-5; D may be TRBD1 (5 bases). Germline V gene lookup returns CDR1 SGHAT and CDR2 FQNNGV. The CDR3 covers 14 residues. V was trimmed by 3 bases and J by 2 bases, leaving 8 bases between them.

The chain couples TRBV7-3 to TRBJ1-1, with a weak D call TRBD1 (5 bases). This CDR3 region has 15 residues. Trimming pared 2 bases from V and 8 bases from J, leaving 18 bases between. Looked up from germline, CDR1 is SGHTA and CDR2 is FQGTGA. The chain's CDR3 is CASSLGGVERLEAFF. CDR3 DNA sequence: TGTGCCAGCAGCTTAGGGGGGGTGGAGCGCCTAGAAGCTTTCTTT.

The chain combines TRBV7-7 with TRBJ1-1, with 7 bases aligning to TRBD1. The CDR3 extends over 13 amino acids. The ends lost 3 bases at V and 6 bases at J; junction bases unmatched: 4. Germline assignment: CDR1 SSHAT and CDR2 FNYEAQ (reference sequence). The chain's CDR3 is CASSFDRDSEAFF. The CDR3 DNA reads as TGTGCCAGCAGCTTCGACAGGGACTCTGAAGCTTTCTTT.

The chain links TRBV29-1 to TRBJ1-1; the D gene is possibly TRBD1 (5 bases). The CDR3 is 12 amino acids. From germline, CDR1 is SQVTM and CDR2 ANQGSEA. V was trimmed by 8 bases and J by 0 bases, leaving 10 bases between them. CDR3 loop: CSIGGVNTEAFF. The CDR3 nucleotides read TGCAGCATCGGGGGGGTGAACACTGAAGCTTTCTTT.

The gene calls are TRBV29-1 and TRBJ2-3; D possibly corresponds to TRBD2 (5 bases). This CDR3 spans 14 amino acids. With 7 bases removed from V and 6 bases from J, the gap between germline ends came to 20 bases. Germline V CDR1 and CDR2: SQVTM, ANQGSEA. CDR3 nucleotide sequence: TGCAGCGCTCCTAGCTCCTCCAATCGGGATACGCAGTATTTT. This sequence encodes CSAPSSSNRDTQYF.

V gene TRBV6-6 combines with J gene TRBJ1-2; 7 bases are shared with TRBD1. CDR3 length: 13 residues. Germline CDR1 and CDR2: MNHNY and SVGAGI (reference sequence). Trimming at V came to 7 bases and at J to 6 bases, leaving 8 bases not matched to a gene. The CDR3 protein is CASTRRDSHGYTF. In DNA, the CDR3 is TGTGCCAGCACTCGACGGGACAGCCATGGCTACACCTTC.

As concerns this clone: Within the sample, other DNA sequences also encode this same CDR3. J is TRBJ1-6 and V is TRBV10-3, with TRBD1 matching 7 bases. Trimming removed 4 bases from V and 5 bases from J; junction bases left unmatched: 2. Germline V lookup: CDR1 ENHRY, CDR2 SYGVKD. This CDR3 spans 14 amino acids. CDR3 bases: TGTGCCATCAGTGGGGACAGCAATAATTCACCCCTCCACTTT. Translated: CAISGDSNNSPLHF.

Details on this clone: The sample carries other DNA sequences with the same CDR3. The chain is built from TRBV27 and TRBJ2-1; 9 bases are shared with TRBD1. Germline lookup yields CDR1 MNHEY and CDR2 SMNVEV (reference sequence). CDR3 length: 14 residues. The ends lost 6 bases at V and 4 bases at J; junction bases unmatched: 4. CDR3 in DNA: TGTGCCAGCAGCCCGGGACAGGGATACAATGAGCAGTTCTTC. Translated, it gives CASSPGQGYNEQFF.

V is TRBV6-5 and J is TRBJ2-5, with 7 bases matching TRBD1. Germline V gives CDR1 MNHEY, CDR2 SVGAGI. The V segment lost 5 bases and the J segment 3 bases; nucleotides outside the gene matches: 9. The CDR3 has 15 amino acids. Written as DNA, the CDR3 is TGTGCCAGCAGTCTAAGACAGGGACAAAAAGAGACCCAGTACTTC. The encoded protein is CASSLRQGQKETQYF.

The chain joins TRBV5-1 to TRBJ1-4, with 7 bases matching TRBD1. V lost 4 bases and J lost 1; bases outside the gene matches: 4. This CDR3 is 15 amino acids long. CDR1 and CDR2 (germline): SGHRS, YFSETQ. The CDR3 DNA is TGCGCCAGCAGCACCGACAGGGTAACTAATGAAAAACTGTTTTTT. Translating gives CASSTDRVTNEKLFF.

The rearrangement joins TRBV5-5 to TRBJ1-1; a weak D match, TRBD1 (6 bases). The length of the CDR3 is 15 residues. Germline CDR1 reads SGHKS; CDR2 reads YYEKEE (reference sequence). The V and J ends lost 0 bases and 5 bases respectively, with 14 bases between them. The CDR3 loop is CASSLVVGTRTEAFF. DNA of the CDR3: TGTGCCAGCAGCTTGGTTGTTGGGACACGGACTGAAGCTTTCTTT.

The chain employs TRBV3-1 (or the pseudogene TRBV3-2) and TRBJ2-2, with 13 bases lining up with TRBD2. Germline CDR1 LGHDT, CDR2 YNNKEL (reference sequence). Trimming at V came to 4 bases and at J to 5 bases, leaving 4 bases not matched to a gene. This CDR3 is 16 amino acids long. The DNA of the CDR3 is TGTGCCAGCAGCCCACTAGCGGGAGGGCCTACCGGGGAGCTGTTTTTT. This sequence encodes CASSPLAGGPTGELFF.